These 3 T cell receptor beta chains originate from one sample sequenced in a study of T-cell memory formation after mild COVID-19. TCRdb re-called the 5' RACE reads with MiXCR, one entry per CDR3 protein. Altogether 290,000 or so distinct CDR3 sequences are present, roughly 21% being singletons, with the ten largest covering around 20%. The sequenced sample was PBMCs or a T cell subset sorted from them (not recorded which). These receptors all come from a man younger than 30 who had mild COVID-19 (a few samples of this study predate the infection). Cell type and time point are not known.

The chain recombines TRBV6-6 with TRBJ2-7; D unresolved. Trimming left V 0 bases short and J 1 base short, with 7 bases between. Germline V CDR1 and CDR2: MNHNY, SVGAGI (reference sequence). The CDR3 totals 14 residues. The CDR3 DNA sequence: TGTGCCAGCAGTTACTCGCAGGATTCCTACGAGCAGTACTTC. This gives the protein CASSYSQDSYEQYF.

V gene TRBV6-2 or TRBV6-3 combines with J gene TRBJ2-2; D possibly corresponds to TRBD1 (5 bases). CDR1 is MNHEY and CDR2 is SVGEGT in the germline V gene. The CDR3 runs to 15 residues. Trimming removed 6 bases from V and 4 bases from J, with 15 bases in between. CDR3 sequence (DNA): TGTGCCAGCAGCCTAACCCGACAGATCACCGGGGAGCTGTTTTTT. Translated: CASSLTRQITGELFF.

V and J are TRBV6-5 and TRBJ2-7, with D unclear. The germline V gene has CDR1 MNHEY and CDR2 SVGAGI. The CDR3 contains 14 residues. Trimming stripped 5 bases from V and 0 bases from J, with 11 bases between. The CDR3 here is CASSTTSSSYEQYF. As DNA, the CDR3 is TGTGCCAGCAGTACTACGTCCAGCTCCTACGAGCAGTACTTC.